The 27 T cell receptor beta chains in this list originate from one sample, sequenced in a study of blood T cell repertoires in COVID-19. Measured with immunoSEQ multiplex PCR; TCRdb has only the in-frame clones, and not every one. The sample consists of approximately 59,000 clones, roughly 77% of them appearing once. Source material: peripheral blood. These receptors originate from a man in his fifties or sixties with COVID-19, enrolled during active disease.

The chain links TRBV7-2 to TRBJ1-1; D remains unclear. The CDR3 has 14 amino acids. V dropped 2 bases and J dropped 5 bases, with 12 bases sitting between them. CDR1 and CDR2 (germline): SGHTA, FQGNSA. The CDR3 reads CASSLRRMGTEAFF. CDR3 sequence (DNA): TGTGCCAGCAGCTTACGCAGGATGGGTACTGAAGCTTTCTTT.

V gene TRBV13 combines with J gene TRBJ1-6; 11 bases fit TRBD1. CDR1 is PRHDT and CDR2 is FYEKMQ in the germline V gene (reference sequence). V gave up 5 bases and J gave up 7 bases; unmatched junction bases: 1. This CDR3 has 14 amino acids. The CDR3 region has the DNA TGTGCCAGCAGCGGACAGGGGGCGAATTCACCCCTCCACTTT. It encodes CASSGQGANSPLHF.

The chain employs TRBV7-2 and TRBJ1-2; D might be TRBD1 (6 bases). V lost 7 bases and J lost 4, with 19 bases in between. Germline CDR1 is SGHTA and CDR2 is FQGNSA. The CDR3 totals 15 residues. The CDR3 DNA sequence: TGTGCCAGCAACCCAGGCCCGGGGGGCACCTATGGCTACACCTTC. Translation gives CASNPGPGGTYGYTF.

V gene TRBV9 combines with J gene TRBJ2-1; 8 nucleotides align to TRBD2. The junction had 10 bases not matched to a gene; V was cut back by 3 bases and J by 5 bases. Germline V lookup: CDR1 SGDLS, CDR2 YYNGEE. The CDR3 runs 16 residues. In DNA form, the CDR3 reads TGTGCCAGCAGCGCCTCCTCGGGAGGGGTCGACAATGAGCAGTTCTTC. It specifies CASSASSGGVDNEQFF.

The chain links TRBV5-1 to TRBJ2-3; the match to TRBD2 covers 7 bases. The CDR3 spans 15 residues. V lost 0 bases, J lost 6 bases, and 7 bases stayed unmatched. The germline gives CDR1 SGHRS, CDR2 YFSETQ. The CDR3 DNA is TGCGCCAGCAGCTTGGCGGCGGGGGTGGGCGATACGCAGTATTTT. It yields the protein CASSLAAGVGDTQYF.

The rearrangement uses TRBV6-1 and TRBJ1-5; a weak D match, TRBD1 (5 bases). The CDR3 is made up of 13 amino acids. Per germline, CDR1 MNHNS and CDR2 SASEGT. The CDR3 sequence: CALGRQNNQPQHF. CDR3 bases: TGTGCGTTAGGACGACAGAACAATCAGCCCCAGCATTTT.

CDR3 amino acids: CASSLTTGTESTDTQYF. CDR3 DNA sequence: TGTGCCAGCAGCTTAACTACCGGGACAGAGAGCACAGATACGCAGTATTTT. The J gene is TRBJ2-3, the V gene TRBV7-6; 7 nucleotides agree with TRBD1. The CDR3 loop spans 17 amino acids. CDR1 is SGHVS and CDR2 is FNYEAQ in the germline V gene. V was pared by 2 bases and J by 0 bases, with 8 bases of the junction left unmatched.

The genes are TRBV6-5 and TRBJ1-1, with D possibly TRBD1 on 6 matching bases. Germline lookup yields CDR1 MNHEY and CDR2 SVGAGI. This CDR3 region has 13 residues. Trimming shortened V by 6 bases and J by 6 bases, and 14 bases separated the two germline ends. The CDR3 protein is CASRNTGQSEAFF. The CDR3 coding sequence is TGTGCCAGCAGAAATACAGGGCAATCTGAAGCTTTCTTT.

The rearrangement links TRBV27 to TRBJ2-5; tentatively, D is TRBD2 (6 bases). V was clipped by 9 bases and J by 5 bases, with 7 bases between them. Germline V gene sequence: CDR1 MNHEY, CDR2 SMNVEV (reference sequence). This CDR3 contains 10 residues. The CDR3, as DNA: TGTGCCAGTGGGGGGGAGACCCAGTACTTC. This gives the protein CASGGETQYF.

This clone turned up a few times. The V call is TRBV19, the J call TRBJ1-5; 12 nucleotides align to TRBD1. Germline CDR1 LNHDA, CDR2 SQIVND (reference sequence). The CDR3 runs 18 residues. Germline trimming cut 7 bases from V and 0 bases from J; bases unmatched to any gene: 10. The CDR3 sequence is CASNKSGQGARSNQPQHF. CDR3 DNA sequence: TGTGCCAGTAATAAGTCGGGACAGGGGGCGCGTAGCAATCAGCCCCAGCATTTT.

The rearrangement uses TRBV18 and TRBJ2-2; 9 bases match TRBD2. Germline V CDR1 and CDR2: KGHSH, LQKENI. The CDR3 covers 17 residues. V lost 6 bases to trimming and J lost 4 bases; unmatched junction nucleotides: 12. Here the CDR3 reads CASSPLPSGTVTGELFF. CDR3 in DNA: TGTGCCAGCTCGCCCCTCCCTAGCGGGACTGTCACCGGGGAGCTGTTTTTT.

The gene calls are TRBV11-2 and TRBJ2-5; tentative D call: TRBD2 (6 bases). The CDR3 sequence is 15 residues long. V was pared by 1 base and J by 1 base, with 10 bases between. Germline lookup yields CDR1 SGHAT and CDR2 FQNNGV. The CDR3: CASSLVRGTQETQYF. The CDR3 DNA follows: TGTGCCAGCAGCTTAGTTCGGGGGACCCAAGAGACCCAGTACTTC. Together with reference TRBV11-2 and TRBJ2-5, the CDR3 gives the full variable domain: EAGVAQSPRYKIIEKRQSVAFWCNPISGHATLYWYQQILGQGPKLLIQFQNNGVVDDSQLPKDRFSAERLKGVDSTLKIQPAKLEDSAVYLCASSLVRGTQETQYFGPGTRLLVL.

The chain carries TRBV5-4 and TRBJ1-1; a weak D match, TRBD1 (5 bases). Per the germline V gene, CDR1 is SGHNT and CDR2 is YYREEE (reference sequence). Trimming took off 4 bases at V and 0 bases at J, with 7 bases between the two ends. This CDR3 has 13 residues. The CDR3 here is CASSQQVNTEAFF. The DNA for the CDR3 is TGTGCCAGCAGCCAACAGGTGAACACTGAAGCTTTCTTT.

This clone occurred a few times. The chain has TRBV13 and TRBJ2-5; the match to TRBD2 covers 14 bases. Germline V gene data show CDR1 as PRHDT and CDR2 as FYEKMQ (reference sequence). The CDR3 totals 18 residues. V shed 5 bases, J shed 2 bases, and the junction held 10 bases outside the gene matches. CDR3 protein: CASSPRTSGRRVQETQYF. Written as DNA, the CDR3 is TGTGCCAGCAGCCCGCGGACTAGCGGGAGGAGGGTACAAGAGACCCAGTACTTC.

The chain employs TRBV29-1 and TRBJ1-2; 9 bases agree with TRBD1. The CDR3 extends over 13 amino acids. Germline V gene data show CDR1 as SQVTM and CDR2 as ANQGSEA. V lost 3 bases and J lost 4; bases outside the gene matches: 3. The CDR3 region has the DNA TGCAGCGTTGAGGGACAGGGCTTCTATGGCTACACCTTC. This gives the protein CSVEGQGFYGYTF. The entire variable domain, with the rest obtained from reference TRBV29-1 and TRBJ1-2, is as follows: SAVISQKPSRDICQRGTSLTIQCQVDSQVTMMFWYRQQPGQSLTLIATANQGSEATYESGFVIDKFPISRPNLTFSTLTVSNMSPEDSSIYLCSVEGQGFYGYTFGSGTRLTVV.

V gene TRBV5-5 combines with J gene TRBJ1-2; no firm D call. CDR1 is SGHKS and CDR2 is YYEKEE in the germline V gene (reference sequence). Deletions cut 4 bases from V and 9 bases from J, with 16 bases between. There are 13 residues in the CDR3. In DNA form, the CDR3 reads TGTGCCAGCAGCCTAGCAGGATTTGGTAGCTACACCTTC. Its protein is CASSLAGFGSYTF.

The chain recombines TRBV7-8 with TRBJ2-5, with 10 bases lining up with TRBD2. The CDR3 totals 15 residues. Per germline, CDR1 SGHVS and CDR2 FQNEAQ. J was trimmed by 4 bases and V by 11 bases; bases with no gene match: 13. Here the CDR3 reads CAVNGLAGVPETQYF. Here the CDR3 DNA reads TGTGCCGTCAACGGTCTAGCGGGGGTCCCAGAGACCCAGTACTTC.

This clone was seen a few times. The chain recombines TRBV6-5 with TRBJ1-4; TRBD1 might be the D (6 bases). V was trimmed by 6 bases and J by 2 bases, leaving 10 bases between them. Per the germline V gene, CDR1 is MNHEY and CDR2 is SVGAGI. The CDR3 has 14 residues. The CDR3 loop reads CASSQGSTNEKLFF. The CDR3 bases are TGTGCCAGCAGCCAGGGGAGCACTAATGAAAAACTGTTTTTT.

CDR3 in amino acids: CASSLGGASGELFF. CDR3 sequence (DNA): TGCGCCAGCAGCTTGGGCGGGGCTTCCGGGGAGCTGTTTTTT. The gene calls are TRBV5-1 and TRBJ2-2; tentative D call: TRBD2 (6 bases). This CDR3 is 14 amino acids long. Germline V gene sequence: CDR1 SGHRS, CDR2 YFSETQ. Trimming pared 0 bases from V and 6 bases from J, leaving 9 bases between.

J is TRBJ2-5 and V is TRBV12-5; TRBD1 is a possible D gene (5 bases). CDR1 and CDR2 from the germline V gene are LGHNT and FRNRAP. The ends were cut back, 1 base at V and 5 bases at J, with 17 bases in the middle. The CDR3 runs 16 residues. CDR3 sequence reads: CASGLGPGQASETQYF. For the CDR3, the DNA is TGTGCTAGTGGTTTGGGTCCAGGGCAGGCCTCGGAGACCCAGTACTTC. The whole variable domain, filled in from reference TRBV12-5 and TRBJ2-5, reads DARVTQTPRHKVTEMGQEVTMRCQPILGHNTVFWYRQTMMQGLELLAYFRNRAPLDDSGMPKDRFSAEMPDATLATLKIQPSEPRDSAVYFCASGLGPGQASETQYFGPGTRLLVL.

V and J are TRBV19 and TRBJ1-5, with a tentative D call TRBD1 (5 bases). From germline, CDR1 is LNHDA and CDR2 SQIVND (reference sequence). The CDR3 sequence is 13 residues long. Between the trimmed V and J ends, which lost 3 bases and 7 bases, there was a span of 10 bases. The DNA for the CDR3 is TGTGCCAGTAGTATTGAGGGGAGGCAGCCCCAGCATTTT. Protein sequence: CASSIEGRQPQHF.

This clone was found a few times. In nucleotides, the CDR3 is TGTGCCAGCAGCTCGCCGGGACAGGGACCTTCCTCTGGAAACACCATATATTTT. This sequence encodes CASSSPGQGPSSGNTIYF. The chain joins TRBV7-9 to TRBJ1-3, with TRBD1 identical over 9 bases. The junction had 10 bases not matched to a gene; V was cut back by 4 bases and J by 0 bases. Germline-derived CDR1 and CDR2 are SEHNR and FQNEAQ (reference sequence). The CDR3 is 18 amino acids.

The chain recombines TRBV11-3 with TRBJ2-5, with D tentatively TRBD2 (6 bases). With 5 bases removed from V and 3 bases from J, the gap between germline ends came to 10 bases. The germline gives CDR1 SGHNT, CDR2 YENEEA. This CDR3 region has 13 residues. The CDR3 sequence: CASSAPSEETQYF. DNA of the CDR3: TGTGCCAGCAGCGCCCCTAGCGAAGAGACCCAGTACTTC.

This clone was recorded once. The chain joins TRBV5-6 to TRBJ2-7; the D gene is possibly TRBD2 (6 bases). The germline V gene has CDR1 SGHDT and CDR2 YYEEEE. The ends were cut back, 0 bases at V and 0 bases at J, with 10 bases in the middle. This CDR3 has 15 amino acids. The CDR3 protein is CASSLGGRGSYEQYF. CDR3 coding DNA: TGTGCCAGCAGCTTGGGTGGGCGGGGCTCCTACGAGCAGTACTTC.

The table lists this clone with a count of one. The chain couples TRBV4-1 to TRBJ2-7; D is ambiguous. V shed 1 base and J shed 7 bases, with 11 bases lying between them. The CDR3 loop spans 13 amino acids. CDR1 is MGHRA, CDR2 YSYEKL, per germline. DNA of the CDR3: TGCGCCAGCAGCCAAGTCTCAGGCCGGGAGCAGTACTTC. Protein product: CASSQVSGREQYF.

This chain links TRBV10-3 with TRBJ1-6; D gene unclear. This CDR3 contains 14 residues. V was clipped by 3 bases and J by 6 bases, with 9 bases between them. Looked up from germline, CDR1 is ENHRY and CDR2 is SYGVKD. CDR3 sequence reads: CAISDREGNSPLHF. In DNA form, the CDR3 reads TGTGCCATCAGTGATCGGGAGGGTAATTCACCCCTCCACTTT.

The chain employs TRBV30 and TRBJ2-7; 9 bases align to TRBD2. The CDR3 extends over 15 amino acids. Germline-derived CDR1 and CDR2 are GTSNPN and SVGIG (reference sequence). Losses at the gene ends were 4 bases for V and 4 bases for J; bases not matched to a gene: 11. CDR3 region: CAWKNWAGGPYEQYF. The CDR3 DNA follows: TGTGCCTGGAAGAACTGGGCGGGAGGGCCGTACGAGCAGTACTTC.